This T cell receptor beta chain is drawn from a study of chemoradiotherapy in HPV16-positive cancers. CDR1 is SGHRS and CDR2 is YFSETQ in the germline V gene. Trimming took off 0 bases at V and 0 bases at J, with 10 bases between the two ends. This CDR3 contains 16 residues. Over chemoradiotherapy, repertoires were sampled more than once. The assay was immunoSEQ multiplex PCR, and TCRdb's table has in-frame clones only and misses some. This table has 14,000 or so clones, 65% to 85% appearing once. Specimen collection occurred from a patient who underwent chemoradiotherapy. This receptor was identified in a human donor with HPV-associated anogenital cancer. The chain uses TRBV5-1 and TRBJ1-3; D is possibly TRBD1 (5 bases). CDR3 DNA sequence: TGCGCCAGCAGCTTGGCCGGGGCTGACTCTGGAAACACCATATATTTT. It is translated as CASSLAGADSGNTIYF.